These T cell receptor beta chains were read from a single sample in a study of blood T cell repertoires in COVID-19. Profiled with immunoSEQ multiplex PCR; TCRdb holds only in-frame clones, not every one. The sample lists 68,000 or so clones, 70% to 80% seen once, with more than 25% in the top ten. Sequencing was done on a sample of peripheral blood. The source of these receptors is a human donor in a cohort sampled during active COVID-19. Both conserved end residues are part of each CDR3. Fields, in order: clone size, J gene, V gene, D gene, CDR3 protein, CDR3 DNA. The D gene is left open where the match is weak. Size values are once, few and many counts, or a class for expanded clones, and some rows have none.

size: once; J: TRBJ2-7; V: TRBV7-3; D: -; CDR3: CASSPSLGGYEQYF; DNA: TGTGCCAGCAGCCCCTCCCTAGGAGGCTACGAGCAGTACTTC
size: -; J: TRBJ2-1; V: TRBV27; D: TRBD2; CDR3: CASRAGTSVTNEQFF; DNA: TGTGCCAGCAGGGCCGGGACTAGCGTTACCAATGAGCAGTTCTTC
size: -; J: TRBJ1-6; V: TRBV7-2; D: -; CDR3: CASSLEGAPLHF; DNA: TGTGCCAGCAGCTTAGAGGGGGCACCCCTCCACTTT
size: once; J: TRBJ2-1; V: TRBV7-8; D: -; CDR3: CASSLQGISYNEQFF; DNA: TGTGCCAGCAGCCTCCAGGGGATCTCCTACAATGAGCAGTTCTTC
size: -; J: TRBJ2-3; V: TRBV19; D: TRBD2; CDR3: CASSTTSGLADTQYF; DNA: TGTGCCAGTAGTACAACTAGCGGTCTAGCAGATACGCAGTATTTT
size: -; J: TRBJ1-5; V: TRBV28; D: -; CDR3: CASSISNQPQHF; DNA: TGTGCCAGCAGTATAAGCAATCAGCCCCAGCATTTT
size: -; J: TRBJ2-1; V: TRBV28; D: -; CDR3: CASSLSYGIGNEQFF; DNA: TGTGCCAGCAGTTTATCTTACGGGATCGGGAATGAGCAGTTCTTC
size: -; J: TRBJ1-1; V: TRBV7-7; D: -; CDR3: CASSPIGGAHTEAFF; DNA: TGTGCTAGCAGCCCCATCGGAGGGGCGCACACTGAAGCTTTCTTT
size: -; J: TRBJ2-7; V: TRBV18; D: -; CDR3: CASSPQGGAPTYEQYF; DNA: TGTGCCAGCTCACCCCAAGGAGGGGCTCCCACCTACGAGCAGTACTTC
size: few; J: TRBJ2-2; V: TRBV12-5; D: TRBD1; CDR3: CASGPPGTVRSGELFF; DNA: TGTGCTAGTGGTCCCCCCGGGACAGTTCGATCCGGGGAGCTGTTTTTT
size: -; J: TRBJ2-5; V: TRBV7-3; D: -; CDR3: CASSPWGRQETQYF; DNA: TGTGCCAGCAGCCCTTGGGGGCGGCAAGAGACCCAGTACTTC
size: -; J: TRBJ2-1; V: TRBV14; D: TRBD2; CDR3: CASSLWLAGVYNEQFF; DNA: TGTGCCAGCAGCCTCTGGCTAGCGGGAGTTTACAATGAGCAGTTCTTC